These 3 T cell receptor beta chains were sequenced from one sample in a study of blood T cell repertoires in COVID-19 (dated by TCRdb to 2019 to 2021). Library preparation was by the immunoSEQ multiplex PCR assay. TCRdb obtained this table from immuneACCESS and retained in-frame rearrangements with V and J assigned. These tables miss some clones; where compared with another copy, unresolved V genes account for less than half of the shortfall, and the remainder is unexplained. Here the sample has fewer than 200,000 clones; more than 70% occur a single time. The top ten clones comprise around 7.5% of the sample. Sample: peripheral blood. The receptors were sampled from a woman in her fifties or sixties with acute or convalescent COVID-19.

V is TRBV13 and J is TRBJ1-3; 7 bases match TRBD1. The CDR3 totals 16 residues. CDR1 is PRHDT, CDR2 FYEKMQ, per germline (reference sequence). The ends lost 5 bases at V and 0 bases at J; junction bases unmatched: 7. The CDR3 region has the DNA TGTGCCAGCAGCCCGGTGACAGGGCGCTCTGGAAACACCATATATTTT. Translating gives CASSPVTGRSGNTIYF.

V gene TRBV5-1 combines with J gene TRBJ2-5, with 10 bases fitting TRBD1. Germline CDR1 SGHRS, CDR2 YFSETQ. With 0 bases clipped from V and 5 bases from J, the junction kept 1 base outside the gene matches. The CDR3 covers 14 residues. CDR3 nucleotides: TGCGCCAGCAGCTTGGGACAGGGGGCGGAGACCCAGTACTTC. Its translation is CASSLGQGAETQYF.

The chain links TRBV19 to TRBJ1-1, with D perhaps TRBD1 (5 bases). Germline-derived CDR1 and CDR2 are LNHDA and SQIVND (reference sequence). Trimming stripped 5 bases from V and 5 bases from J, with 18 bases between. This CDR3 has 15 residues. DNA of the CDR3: TGTGCCAGTAGTTGGGGGGACCGACGGAATACTGAAGCTTTCTTT. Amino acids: CASSWGDRRNTEAFF.